A selection of T cell receptor beta chains follows, all from one sample in a study of naive and memory T cell subsets. TCRdb redid the calling of the UMI-ligation and nested PCR reads with MiXCR, one entry per CDR3 protein. The sample shows tens of thousands of distinct CDR3 sequences, more than 6.5% of them seen only once. Material: skin, obtained from a tuberculin skin test site. The receptors come from an adult in good health. Each CDR3 is given with its conserved first and last residue. The order of the fields is CDR3 length, V gene, clone size, D gene, J gene, CDR3 DNA, CDR3 protein. A D gene is named only where the DNA matches it firmly. The size of a clone is reported for some rows only, either as once, few or many, or as a class for expanded clones.

>14|TRBV19|many|TRBD2|TRBJ2-7
TGTGCCACCCAACCAACCGGGGGGATCTACGAGCAGTACTTC
CATQPTGGIYEQYF
>12|TRBV5-1|NA|NA|TRBJ1-1
TGCGCCAGCAGCTTGGATGACACTGAAGCTTTCTTT
CASSLDDTEAFF
>14|TRBV9|many|NA|TRBJ2-3
TGTGCCAGCAGCGTGGCGGCATCCACAGATACGCAGTATTTT
CASSVAASTDTQYF
>13|TRBV12-3/TRBV12-4|many|NA|TRBJ1-1
TGTGCCAGCAGTCCTAATAAGAGTCCTGAAGCTTTCTTT
CASSPNKSPEAFF
>13|TRBV29-1|NA|NA|TRBJ2-3
TGCGGGTTTTGGACGGGGGGCACAGATACGCAGTATTTT
CGFWTGGTDTQYF
>17|TRBV12-3/TRBV12-4|many|NA|TRBJ2-6
TGTGCCAGCAGTTGGGCCAAGGGGGGCTCTGGGGCCAACGTCCTGACTTTC
CASSWAKGGSGANVLTF
>18|TRBV2|medium-sized|TRBD1|TRBJ2-1
TGTGCCAGCAGTGGGCCCGGGGACAGGGGGACCTTCTACAATGAGCAGTTCTTC
CASSGPGDRGTFYNEQFF
>17|TRBV3-1|NA|TRBD1|TRBJ1-2
TGTGCCAGCAGCCAGCTCCTAACCGGGACAGGGAACTATGGCTACACCTTC
CASSQLLTGTGNYGYTF
>17|TRBV6-5|many|TRBD1|TRBJ2-2
TGTGCCAGCAGTCCGCTCGGGACAGCTTTAAACACCGGGGAGCTGTTTTTT
CASSPLGTALNTGELFF
>17|TRBV5-5|few|TRBD1|TRBJ1-6
TGTGCCAGCAGCTTGGGTACTAGGGACAGCTATAATTCACCCCTCCACTTT
CASSLGTRDSYNSPLHF
>14|TRBV5-1|many|NA|TRBJ2-2
TGCGCCAGCAGATTGGGGGCCGTCACCGGGGAGCTGTTTTTT
CASRLGAVTGELFF
>17|TRBV14|many|TRBD1|TRBJ2-2
TGTGCCAGCAGCCATATCGGGACAGGGAGTAACACCGGGGAGCTGTTTTTT
CASSHIGTGSNTGELFF
>15|TRBV12-3/TRBV12-4|many|NA|TRBJ2-7
TGTGCCAGCAGTTTGTGGCCTGACACGACTGGCGAGCAGTACTTC
CASSLWPDTTGEQYF
>16|TRBV6-1|NA|NA|TRBJ1-2
TGTGCCAGCAGTGAATTCCGGCACATCACTAACTATGGCTACACCTTC
CASSEFRHITNYGYTF
>13|TRBV6-1|few|NA|TRBJ1-1
TGTGCCAGCAGTGTGCAGGGCGACACTGAAGCTTTCTTT
CASSVQGDTEAFF
>15|TRBV11-2|many|NA|TRBJ2-7
TGTGCCAGCAGCTTAGCCCCGGACAGTTTCTACGAGCAGTACTTC
CASSLAPDSFYEQYF
>15|TRBV5-5|NA|TRBD1|TRBJ2-3
TGTGCCAGCAGCTTGGATGGGACAGGCGCAGATACGCAGTATTTT
CASSLDGTGADTQYF